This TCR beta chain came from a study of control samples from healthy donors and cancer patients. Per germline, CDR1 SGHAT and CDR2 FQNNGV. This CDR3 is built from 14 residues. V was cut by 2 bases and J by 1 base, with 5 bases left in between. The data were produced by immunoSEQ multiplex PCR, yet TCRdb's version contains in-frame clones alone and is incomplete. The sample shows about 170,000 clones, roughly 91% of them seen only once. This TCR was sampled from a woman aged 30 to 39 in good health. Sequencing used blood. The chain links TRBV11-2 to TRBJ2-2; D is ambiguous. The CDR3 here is CASSLSGNTGELFF. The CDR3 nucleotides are TGTGCCAGCAGCTTATCGGGGAACACCGGGGAGCTGTTTTTT.